The T cell receptor (beta chain) described here comes from a study of T cells in Graves' hyperthyroidism and ophthalmopathy. The CDR3 consists of 13 residues. Per germline, CDR1 KGHDR and CDR2 SFDVKD. Trimming shortened V by 2 bases and J by 6 bases, and 6 bases separated the two germline ends. RNA transcripts served as the template for amplifying TCR beta CDR3 regions. TCR CDR3 underwent first-round RT-PCR with the HTBI primer set. TCRdb called the multiplex PCR reads again in MiXCR, with one record for every CDR3 protein. Of about 560,000 distinct CDR3 sequences listed, over 15% are singletons. Over 9 ml of fresh peripheral blood supplied the PBMCs.

Sequencing was done on a sample of blood. The rearrangement links TRBV24-1 to TRBJ2-2, with no clear D. This TCR derives from a woman between 18 and 30 years old with Graves' hyperthyroidism. DNA for the CDR3: TGTGCCACCAGTGATTCGGCATCCGGGGAGCTGTTTTTT. It yields the protein CATSDSASGELFF.